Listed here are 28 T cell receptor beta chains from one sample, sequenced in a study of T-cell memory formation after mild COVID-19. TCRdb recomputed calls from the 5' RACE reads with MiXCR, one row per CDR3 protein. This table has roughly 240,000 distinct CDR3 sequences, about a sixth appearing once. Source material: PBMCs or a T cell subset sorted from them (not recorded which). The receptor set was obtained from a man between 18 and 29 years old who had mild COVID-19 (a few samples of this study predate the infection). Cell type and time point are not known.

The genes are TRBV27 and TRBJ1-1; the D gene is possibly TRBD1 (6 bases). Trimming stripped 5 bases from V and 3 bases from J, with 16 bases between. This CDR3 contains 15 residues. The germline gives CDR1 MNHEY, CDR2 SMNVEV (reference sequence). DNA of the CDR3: TGTGCCAGCAGTAAGGTCGGACAGCCTTACACTGAAGCTTTCTTT. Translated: CASSKVGQPYTEAFF.

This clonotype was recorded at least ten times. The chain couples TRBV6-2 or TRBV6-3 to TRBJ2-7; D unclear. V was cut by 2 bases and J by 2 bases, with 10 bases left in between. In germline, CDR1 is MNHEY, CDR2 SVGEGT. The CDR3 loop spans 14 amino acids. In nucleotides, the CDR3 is TGTGCCAGCAGTTACGATACCACTACCTACGAGCAGTACGTC. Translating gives CASSYDTTTYEQYV.

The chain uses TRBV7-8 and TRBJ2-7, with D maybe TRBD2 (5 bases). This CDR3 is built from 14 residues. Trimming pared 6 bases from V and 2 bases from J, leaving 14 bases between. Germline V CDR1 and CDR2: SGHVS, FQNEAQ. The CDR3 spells CASSHSGLAYEQYF. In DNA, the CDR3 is TGTGCCAGCAGTCACAGCGGACTGGCCTACGAGCAGTACTTC. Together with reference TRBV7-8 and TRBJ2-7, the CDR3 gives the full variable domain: GAGVSQSPRYKVAKRGQDVALRCDPISGHVSLFWYQQALGQGPEFLTYFQNEAQLDKSGLPSDRFFAERPEGSVSTLKIQRTQQEDSAVYLCASSHSGLAYEQYFGPGTRLTVT.

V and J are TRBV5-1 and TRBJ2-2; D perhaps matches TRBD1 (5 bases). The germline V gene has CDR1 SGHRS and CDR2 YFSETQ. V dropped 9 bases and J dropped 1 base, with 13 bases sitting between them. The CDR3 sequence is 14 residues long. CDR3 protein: CATTPDRNTGELFF. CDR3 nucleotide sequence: TGCGCCACTACCCCCGACAGGAACACCGGGGAGCTGTTTTTT.

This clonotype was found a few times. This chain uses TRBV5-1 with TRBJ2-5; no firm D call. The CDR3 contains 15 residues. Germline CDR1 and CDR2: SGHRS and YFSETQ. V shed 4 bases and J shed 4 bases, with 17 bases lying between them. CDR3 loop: CASSEQSAQPETQYF. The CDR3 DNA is TGCGCCAGCAGCGAGCAGTCGGCGCAGCCAGAGACCCAGTACTTC.

The CDR3 DNA reads as TGTGCCAGCAAGCGGGTGAACACTGAAGCTTTCTTT. Translated, it gives CASKRVNTEAFF. This rearrangement joins TRBV12-3 or TRBV12-4 to TRBJ1-1; D remains ambiguous. The CDR3 totals 12 residues. Trimming took 7 bases from V and 0 from J, leaving 6 bases between them.

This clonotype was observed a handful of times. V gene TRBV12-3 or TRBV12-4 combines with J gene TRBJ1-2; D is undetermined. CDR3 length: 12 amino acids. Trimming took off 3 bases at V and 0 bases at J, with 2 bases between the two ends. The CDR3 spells CASSFTNYGYTF. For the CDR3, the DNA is TGTGCCAGCAGTTTCACTAACTATGGCTACACCTTC.

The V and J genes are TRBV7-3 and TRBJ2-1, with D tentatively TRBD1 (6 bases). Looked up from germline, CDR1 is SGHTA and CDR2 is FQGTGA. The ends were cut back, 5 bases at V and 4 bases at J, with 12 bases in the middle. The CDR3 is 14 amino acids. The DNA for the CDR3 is TGTGCCAGCAGCCCCGGGACATTTTACAATGAGCAGTTCTTC. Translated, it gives CASSPGTFYNEQFF.

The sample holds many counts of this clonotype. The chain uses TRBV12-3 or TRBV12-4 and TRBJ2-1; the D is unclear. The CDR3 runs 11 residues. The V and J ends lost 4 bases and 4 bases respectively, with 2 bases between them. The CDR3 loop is CASSYYNEQFF. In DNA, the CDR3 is TGTGCCAGCAGTTATTACAATGAGCAGTTCTTC.

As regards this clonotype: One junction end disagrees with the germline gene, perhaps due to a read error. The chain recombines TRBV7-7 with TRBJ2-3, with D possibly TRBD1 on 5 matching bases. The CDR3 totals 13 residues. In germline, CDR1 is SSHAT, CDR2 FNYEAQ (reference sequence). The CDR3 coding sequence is TGTGCTAGCAGCTCGGACATCAGGGATACGCAGTATTTT. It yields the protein CASSSDIRDTQYF.

The CDR3 DNA reads as TGTGCCAGCTCACCGGGGGACGGCTACGAGCAGTACGTC. It is translated as CASSPGDGYEQYV. This rearrangement joins TRBV18 to TRBJ2-7, with D possibly being TRBD1 or TRBD2 (5 bases each). CDR1 and CDR2 from the germline V gene are KGHSH and LQKENI. The CDR3 loop spans 13 amino acids. V was cut by 3 bases and J by 3 bases, with 9 bases left in between.

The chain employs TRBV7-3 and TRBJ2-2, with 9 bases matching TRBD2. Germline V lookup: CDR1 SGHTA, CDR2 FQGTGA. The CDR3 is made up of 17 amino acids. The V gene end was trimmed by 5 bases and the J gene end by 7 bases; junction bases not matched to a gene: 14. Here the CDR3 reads CASSPQRTAGGGGELFF. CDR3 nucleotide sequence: TGTGCCAGCAGCCCCCAGCGGACAGCGGGGGGTGGCGGGGAGCTGTTTTTT.

The CDR3 coding sequence is TGTGCCAGCAGCCAAGGCCAGCTCGGGGGGGGGAACACTGAAGCTTTCTTT. Translation: CASSQGQLGGGNTEAFF. The chain is built from TRBV3-2 and TRBJ1-1. TRBV3-2 is assigned pseudogene status. The CDR3 contains 17 residues.

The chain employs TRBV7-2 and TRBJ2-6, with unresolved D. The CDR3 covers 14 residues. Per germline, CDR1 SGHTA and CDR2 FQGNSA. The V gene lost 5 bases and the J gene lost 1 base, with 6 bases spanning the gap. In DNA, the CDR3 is TGTGCCAGCAGCGAACTATCTGGGGCCAACGTCCTGACTTTC. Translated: CASSELSGANVLTF.

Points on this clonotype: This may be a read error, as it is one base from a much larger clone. Here the CDR3 reads CASSESGAGGYTQYF. CDR3 DNA: TGTGCCAGCAGCGAATCGGGGGCTGGGGGATATACGCAGTATTTT. This chain joins TRBV12-3 or TRBV12-4 and TRBJ2-3; D is tentatively TRBD1 or TRBD2 (6 bases each). The V end was cut by 6 bases, the J end by 7 bases, with 20 bases between. CDR3 length: 15 amino acids.

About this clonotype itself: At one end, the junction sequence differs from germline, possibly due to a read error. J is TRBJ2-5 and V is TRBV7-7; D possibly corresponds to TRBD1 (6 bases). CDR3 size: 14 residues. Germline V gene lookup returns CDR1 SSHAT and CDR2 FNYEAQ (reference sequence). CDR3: CASSFQDSAETQYF. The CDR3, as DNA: TGTGCTAGCAGCTTTCAGGACAGTGCAGAGACCCAGTACTTC.

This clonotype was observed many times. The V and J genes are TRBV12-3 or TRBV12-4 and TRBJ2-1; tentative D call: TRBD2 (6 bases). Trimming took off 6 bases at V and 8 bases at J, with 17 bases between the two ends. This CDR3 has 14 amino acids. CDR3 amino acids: CASSPLRREYEQFF. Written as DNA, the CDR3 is TGTGCCAGCAGCCCCTTGCGGCGGGAATATGAGCAGTTCTTC.

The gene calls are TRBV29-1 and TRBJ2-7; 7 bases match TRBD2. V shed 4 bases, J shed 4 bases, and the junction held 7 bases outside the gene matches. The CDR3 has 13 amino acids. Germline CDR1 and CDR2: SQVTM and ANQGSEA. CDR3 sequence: CSVAGGNPYEQYV. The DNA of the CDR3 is TGCAGCGTTGCGGGGGGAAACCCGTACGAGCAGTACGTC.

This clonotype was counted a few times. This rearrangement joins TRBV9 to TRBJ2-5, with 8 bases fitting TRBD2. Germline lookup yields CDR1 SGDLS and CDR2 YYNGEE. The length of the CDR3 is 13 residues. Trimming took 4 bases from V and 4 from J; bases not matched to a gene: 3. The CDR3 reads CASSIGLAETQYF. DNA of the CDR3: TGTGCCAGCAGCATCGGACTAGCAGAGACCCAGTACTTC.

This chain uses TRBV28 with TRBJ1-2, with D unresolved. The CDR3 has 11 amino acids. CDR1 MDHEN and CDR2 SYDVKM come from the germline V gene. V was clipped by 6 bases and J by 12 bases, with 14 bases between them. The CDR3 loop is CASSSFKGHTF. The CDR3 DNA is TGTGCCAGCAGCTCATTCAAAGGGCACACCTTC.

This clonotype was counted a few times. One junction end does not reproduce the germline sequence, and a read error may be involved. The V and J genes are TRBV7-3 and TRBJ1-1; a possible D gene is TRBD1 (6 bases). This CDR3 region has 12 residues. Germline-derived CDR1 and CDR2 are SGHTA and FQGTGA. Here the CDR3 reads CASSSQGTPEDF. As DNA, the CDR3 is TGTGCCAGCAGCTCCCAGGGGACACCGGAAGACTTT. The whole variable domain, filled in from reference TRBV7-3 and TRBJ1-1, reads GAGVSQTPSNKVTEKGKYVELRCDPISGHTALYWYRQSLGQGPEFLIYFQGTGAADDSGLPNDRFFAVRPEGSVSTLKIQRTERGDSAVYLCASSSQGTPEDFGQGTRLTVV.

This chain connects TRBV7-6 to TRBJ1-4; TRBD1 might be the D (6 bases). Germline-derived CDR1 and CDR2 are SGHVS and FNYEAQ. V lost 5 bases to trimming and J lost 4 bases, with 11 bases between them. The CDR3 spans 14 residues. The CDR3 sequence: CASSRDNLNEKLFF. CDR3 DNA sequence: TGTGCCAGCAGCCGGGACAACCTTAATGAAAAACTGTTTTTT.

In DNA, the CDR3 is TGTGCCAGCAGTTTCGGGACAGGGGCTCAGCCCCAGCATTTT. Its protein is CASSFGTGAQPQHF. This chain connects TRBV12-3 or TRBV12-4 to TRBJ1-5, with 10 bases that match TRBD1. CDR3 length: 14 residues. V lost 3 bases, J lost 6 bases, and 2 bases stayed unmatched.

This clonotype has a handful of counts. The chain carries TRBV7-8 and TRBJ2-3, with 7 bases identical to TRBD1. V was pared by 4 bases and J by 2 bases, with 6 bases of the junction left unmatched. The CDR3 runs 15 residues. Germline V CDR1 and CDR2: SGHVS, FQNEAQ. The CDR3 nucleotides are TGTGCCAGCAGCTCGAGGACAGGTCTCACAGATACGCAGTATTTT. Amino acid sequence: CASSSRTGLTDTQYF.

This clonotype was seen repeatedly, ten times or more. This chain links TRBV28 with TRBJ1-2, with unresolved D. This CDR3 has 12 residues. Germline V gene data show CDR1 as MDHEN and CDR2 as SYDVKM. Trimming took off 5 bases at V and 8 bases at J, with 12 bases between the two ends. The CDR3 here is CASSPGFRGYTF. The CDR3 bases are TGTGCCAGCAGTCCGGGTTTTCGGGGCTACACCTTC.

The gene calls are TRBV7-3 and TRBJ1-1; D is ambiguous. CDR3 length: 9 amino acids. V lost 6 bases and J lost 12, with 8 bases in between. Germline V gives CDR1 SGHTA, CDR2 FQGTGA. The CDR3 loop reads CASSLETFF. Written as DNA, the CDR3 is TGTGCCAGCAGTTTGGAGACTTTCTTT.

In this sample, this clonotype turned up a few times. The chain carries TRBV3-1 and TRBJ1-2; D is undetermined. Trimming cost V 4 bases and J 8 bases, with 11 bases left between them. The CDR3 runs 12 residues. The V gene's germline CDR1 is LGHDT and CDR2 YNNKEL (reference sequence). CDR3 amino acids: CASSLNSEGYTF. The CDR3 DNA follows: TGTGCCAGCAGCCTTAACTCGGAGGGCTACACCTTC. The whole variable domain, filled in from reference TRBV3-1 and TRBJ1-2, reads DTAVSQTPKYLVTQMGNDKSIKCEQNLGHDTMYWYKQDSKKFLKIMFSYNNKELIINETVPNRFSPKSPDKAHLNLHINSLELGDSAVYFCASSLNSEGYTFGSGTRLTVV.

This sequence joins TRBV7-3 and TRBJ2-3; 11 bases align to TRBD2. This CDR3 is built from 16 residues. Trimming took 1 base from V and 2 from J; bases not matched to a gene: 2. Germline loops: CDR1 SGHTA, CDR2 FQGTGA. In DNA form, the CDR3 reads TGTGCCAGCAGCTTAATAGCGGGGGGGGACACAGATACGCAGTATTTT. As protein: CASSLIAGGDTDTQYF.